This TCR beta chain was sequenced during a study of Ad26.COV2.S vaccination and SARS-CoV-2 variants. Comment on this clone: Antigen specificity is unknown.

The ends were cut back, 1 base at V and 6 bases at J, with 15 bases in the middle. Germline loops: CDR1 LNHDA, CDR2 SQIVND (reference sequence). There are 15 residues in the CDR3. Some clones are missing from TCRdb's copy, which holds only in-frame ones; the method was immunoSEQ multiplex PCR. The table shows about 180,000 clones, with around 90% occurring only once. Study findings and constraints: Among vaccine recipients, spike-specific TCR breadth exceeded that of placebo recipients. The TCR breadth and depth analyses may have produced an underestimate of total T cell responses. Reportedly, spike-specific CD8+ and CD4+ T cell responses achieved substantial breadth once vaccination had taken place. Those who received vaccine or placebo ended up with similar non-spike TCR breadth.

The sequence derives from a human donor who had recovered from COVID-19. The sequencing used peripheral blood, collected after recovery from COVID-19. The chain combines TRBV19 with TRBJ1-1; no clear D. The CDR3, as DNA: TGTGCCAGTAGTATAGGGTCCTCCCGAGTTGCTGAAGCTTTCTTT. Protein: CASSIGSSRVAEAFF.